This entry is about one T cell receptor (beta chain). What it binds is not known. The entry originates in a study of cytomegalovirus exposure and HLA in healthy donors. Primers: 60 Vbeta forward and 13 Jbeta reverse. Clones were read by immunoSEQ multiplex PCR, and TCRdb kept only the in-frame ones, dropping some. The table shows about 98,000 clones, with around 72% occurring only once. V was pared by 6 bases and J by 5 bases, with 20 bases between. The CDR3 has 16 residues. Germline CDR1 MNHNY, CDR2 SVGAGI (reference sequence). Regarding the study as a whole: Most TCR sequences were uncommon, yet certain public TCRs appeared in many donors. As was reported, the HLA-A and HLA-B alleles of most subjects were accurately predicted from TCR beta sequences.

This chain links TRBV6-6 with TRBJ2-1, with a tentative D call TRBD2 (5 bases). The sequence came from a male donor in good health and CMV-seronegative. Sequenced: PBMCs. Here the CDR3 reads CASRSPSRLTNNEQFF. CDR3 coding DNA: TGTGCCAGCAGGTCACCATCGAGACTAACAAACAATGAGCAGTTCTTC.